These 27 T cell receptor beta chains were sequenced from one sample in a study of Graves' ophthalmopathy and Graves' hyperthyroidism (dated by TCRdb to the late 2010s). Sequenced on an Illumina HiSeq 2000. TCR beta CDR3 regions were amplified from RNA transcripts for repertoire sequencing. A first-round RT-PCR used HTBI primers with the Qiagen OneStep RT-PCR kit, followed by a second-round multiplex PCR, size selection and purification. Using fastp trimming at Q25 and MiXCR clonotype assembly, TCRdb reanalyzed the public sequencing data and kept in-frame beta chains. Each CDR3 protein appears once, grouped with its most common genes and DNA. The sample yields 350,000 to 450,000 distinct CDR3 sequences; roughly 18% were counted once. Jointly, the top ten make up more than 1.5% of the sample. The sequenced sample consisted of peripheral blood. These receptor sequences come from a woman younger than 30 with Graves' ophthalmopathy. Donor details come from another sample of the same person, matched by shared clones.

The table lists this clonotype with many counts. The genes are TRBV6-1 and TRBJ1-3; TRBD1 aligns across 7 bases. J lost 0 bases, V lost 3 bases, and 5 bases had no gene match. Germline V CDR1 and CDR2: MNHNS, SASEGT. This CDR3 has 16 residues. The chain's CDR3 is CASSEEQGSSGNTIYF. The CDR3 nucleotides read TGTGCCAGCAGTGAGGAACAGGGGAGCTCTGGAAACACCATATATTTT.

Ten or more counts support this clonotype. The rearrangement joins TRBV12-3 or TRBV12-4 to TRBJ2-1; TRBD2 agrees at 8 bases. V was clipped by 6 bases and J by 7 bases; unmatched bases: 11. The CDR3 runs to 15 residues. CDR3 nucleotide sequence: TGTGCCAGCAGCCTCCGGAGCGGGAGCTTAAATGAGCAGTTCTTC. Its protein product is CASSLRSGSLNEQFF.

The CDR3 reads CASSEIAGNTGELFF. The CDR3 coding sequence is TGCGCCAGCAGTGAAATAGCGGGGAACACCGGGGAGCTGTTTTTT. This rearrangement joins TRBV10-1 to TRBJ2-2, with 7 bases that match TRBD2. The V gene end was trimmed by 3 bases and the J gene end by 1 base; junction bases not matched to a gene: 2. The CDR3 is 15 residues long. Germline V CDR1 and CDR2: WNHNN, SYGVQD (reference sequence).

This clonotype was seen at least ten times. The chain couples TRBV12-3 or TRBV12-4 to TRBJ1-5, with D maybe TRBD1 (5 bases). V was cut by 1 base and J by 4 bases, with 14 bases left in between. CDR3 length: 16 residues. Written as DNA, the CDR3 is TGTGCCAGCAGTTTAGACGGGGCCAGCATTAATCAGCCCCAGCATTTT. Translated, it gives CASSLDGASINQPQHF.

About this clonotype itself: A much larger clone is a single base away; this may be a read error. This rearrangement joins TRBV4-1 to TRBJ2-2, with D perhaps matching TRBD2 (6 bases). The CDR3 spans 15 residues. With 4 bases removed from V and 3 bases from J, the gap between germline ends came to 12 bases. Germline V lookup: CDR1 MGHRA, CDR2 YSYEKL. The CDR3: CASSPGGWDTGELFF. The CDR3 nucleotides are TGCGCCAGCAGCCCCGGGGGATGGGACACCGGGGAGCTGTTTTTT.

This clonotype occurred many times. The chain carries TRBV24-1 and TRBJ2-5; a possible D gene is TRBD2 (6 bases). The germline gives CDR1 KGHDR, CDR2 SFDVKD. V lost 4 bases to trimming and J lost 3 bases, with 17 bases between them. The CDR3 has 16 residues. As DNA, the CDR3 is TGTGCCACCAGTGACCATTCCGGGACTCCAGAAGAGACCCAGTACTTC. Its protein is CATSDHSGTPEETQYF.

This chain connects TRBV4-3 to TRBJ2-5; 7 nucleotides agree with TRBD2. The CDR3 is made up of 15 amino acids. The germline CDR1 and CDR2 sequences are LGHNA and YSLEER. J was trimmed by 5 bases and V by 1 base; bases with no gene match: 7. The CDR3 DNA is TGCGCCAGCAGCCAAGGCACGGGAGGAGTGGAGACCCAGTACTTC. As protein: CASSQGTGGVETQYF.

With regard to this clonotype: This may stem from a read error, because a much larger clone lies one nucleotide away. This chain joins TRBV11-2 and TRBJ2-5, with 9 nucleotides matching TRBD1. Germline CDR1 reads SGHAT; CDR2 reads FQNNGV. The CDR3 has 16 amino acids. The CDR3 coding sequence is TGTGCCAGCAGGGATACCTACAGGGGGCGCCGGCAGACCCAGTGCTTC. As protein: CASRDTYRGRRQTQCF.

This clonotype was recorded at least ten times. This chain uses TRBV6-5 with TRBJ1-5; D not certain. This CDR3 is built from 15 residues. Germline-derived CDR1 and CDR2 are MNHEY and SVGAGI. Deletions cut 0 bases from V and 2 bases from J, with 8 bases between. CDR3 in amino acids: CASSYSTVGNQPQHF. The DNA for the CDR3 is TGTGCCAGCAGTTACTCGACGGTAGGCAATCAGCCCCAGCATTTT.

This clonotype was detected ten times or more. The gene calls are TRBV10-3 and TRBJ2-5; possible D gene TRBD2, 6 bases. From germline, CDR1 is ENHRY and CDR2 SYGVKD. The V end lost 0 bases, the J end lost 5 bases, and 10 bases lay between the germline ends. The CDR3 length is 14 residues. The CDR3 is CAISESGGVETQYF. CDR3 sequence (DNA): TGTGCCATCAGTGAGTCAGGAGGGGTTGAGACCCAGTACTTC.

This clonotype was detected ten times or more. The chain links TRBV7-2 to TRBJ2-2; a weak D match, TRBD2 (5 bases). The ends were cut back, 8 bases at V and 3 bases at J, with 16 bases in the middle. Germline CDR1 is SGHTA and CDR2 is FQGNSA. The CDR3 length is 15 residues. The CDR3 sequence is CASSLGGSDTGELFF. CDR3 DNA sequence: TGTGCCAGCTCTTTGGGCGGGTCGGACACCGGGGAGCTGTTTTTT.

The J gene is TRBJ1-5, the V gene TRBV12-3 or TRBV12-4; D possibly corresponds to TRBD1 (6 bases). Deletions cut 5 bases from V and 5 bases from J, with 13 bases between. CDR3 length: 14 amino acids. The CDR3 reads CASSLQGWDQPQHF. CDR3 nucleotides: TGTGCCAGCAGTCTACAGGGTTGGGATCAGCCCCAGCATTTT.

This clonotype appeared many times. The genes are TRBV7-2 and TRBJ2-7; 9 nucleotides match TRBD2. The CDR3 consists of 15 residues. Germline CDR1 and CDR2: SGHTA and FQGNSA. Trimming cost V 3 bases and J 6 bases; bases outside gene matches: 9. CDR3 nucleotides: TGTGCCAGCAGCTTGAGAGCGGGAGGAACCCTCGAGCAGTACTTC. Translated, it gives CASSLRAGGTLEQYF.

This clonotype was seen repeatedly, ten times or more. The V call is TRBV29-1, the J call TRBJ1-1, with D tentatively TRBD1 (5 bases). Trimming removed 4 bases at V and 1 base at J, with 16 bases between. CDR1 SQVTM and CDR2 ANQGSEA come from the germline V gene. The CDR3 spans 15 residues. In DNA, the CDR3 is TGCAGCGTTGGCGCAAGGAATGGGGGGAACACTGAAGCTTTCTTT. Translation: CSVGARNGGNTEAFF.

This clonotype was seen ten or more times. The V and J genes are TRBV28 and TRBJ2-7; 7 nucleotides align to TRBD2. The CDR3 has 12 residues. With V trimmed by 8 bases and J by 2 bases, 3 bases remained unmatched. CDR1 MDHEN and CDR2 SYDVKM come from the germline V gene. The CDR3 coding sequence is TGTGCCAGCGGGAGGGAGACCTACGAGCAGTACTTC. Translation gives CASGRETYEQYF.

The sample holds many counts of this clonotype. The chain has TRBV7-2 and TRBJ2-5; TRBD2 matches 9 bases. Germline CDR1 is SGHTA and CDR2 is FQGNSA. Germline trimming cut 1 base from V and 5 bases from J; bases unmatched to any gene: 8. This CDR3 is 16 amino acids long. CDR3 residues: CASSLGGGGAMETQYF. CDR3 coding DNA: TGTGCCAGCAGCTTAGGAGGCGGGGGGGCCATGGAGACCCAGTACTTC.

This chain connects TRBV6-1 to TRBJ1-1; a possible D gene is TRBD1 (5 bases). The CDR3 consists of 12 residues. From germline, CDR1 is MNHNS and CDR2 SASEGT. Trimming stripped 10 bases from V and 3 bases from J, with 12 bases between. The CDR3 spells CATRGEDTEAFF. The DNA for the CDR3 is TGTGCCACCCGGGGGGAAGACACTGAAGCTTTCTTT.

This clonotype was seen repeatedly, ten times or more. This CDR3 reads CASAPGWGTEAFF. The CDR3 nucleotides read TGCGCCAGCGCCCCCGGGTGGGGCACTGAAGCTTTCTTT. V gene TRBV5-1 combines with J gene TRBJ1-1, with D unresolved. The CDR3 extends over 13 amino acids. CDR1 SGHRS and CDR2 YFSETQ come from the germline V gene. Trimming pared 7 bases from V and 4 bases from J, leaving 14 bases between.

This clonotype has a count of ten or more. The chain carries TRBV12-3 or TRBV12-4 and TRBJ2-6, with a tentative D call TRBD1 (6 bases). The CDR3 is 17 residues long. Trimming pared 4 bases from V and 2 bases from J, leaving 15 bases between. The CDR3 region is CASSSSRGGTGANVLTF. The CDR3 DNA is TGTGCCAGCAGTTCCTCACGAGGGGGTACTGGGGCCAACGTCCTGACTTTC.

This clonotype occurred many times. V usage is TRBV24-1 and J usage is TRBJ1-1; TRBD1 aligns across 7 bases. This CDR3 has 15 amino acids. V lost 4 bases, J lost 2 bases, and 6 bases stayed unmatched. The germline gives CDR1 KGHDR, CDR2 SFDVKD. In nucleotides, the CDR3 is TGTGCCACCAGTGAATCTGGACAGGCTAACACTGAAGCTTTCTTT. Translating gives CATSESGQANTEAFF.

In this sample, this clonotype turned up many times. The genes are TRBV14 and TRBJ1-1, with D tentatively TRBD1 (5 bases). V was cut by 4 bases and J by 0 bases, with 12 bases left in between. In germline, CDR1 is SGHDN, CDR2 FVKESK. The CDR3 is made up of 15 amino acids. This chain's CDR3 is CASSLSGAMNTEAFF. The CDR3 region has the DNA TGTGCCAGCAGCCTAAGCGGGGCGATGAACACTGAAGCTTTCTTT.

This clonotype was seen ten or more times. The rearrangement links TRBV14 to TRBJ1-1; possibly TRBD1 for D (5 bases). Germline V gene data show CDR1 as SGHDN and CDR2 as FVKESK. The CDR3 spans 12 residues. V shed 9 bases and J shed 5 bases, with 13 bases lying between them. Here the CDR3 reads CASSPHRTEAFF. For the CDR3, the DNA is TGTGCCAGTAGTCCTCACAGGACTGAAGCTTTCTTT.

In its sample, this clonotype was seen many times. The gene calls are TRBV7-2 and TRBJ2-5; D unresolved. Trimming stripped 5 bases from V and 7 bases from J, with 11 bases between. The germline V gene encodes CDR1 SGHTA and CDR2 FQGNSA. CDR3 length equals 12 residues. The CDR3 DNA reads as TGTGCCAGCAGCCAATCTATGCTGACCCAGTACTTC. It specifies CASSQSMLTQYF.

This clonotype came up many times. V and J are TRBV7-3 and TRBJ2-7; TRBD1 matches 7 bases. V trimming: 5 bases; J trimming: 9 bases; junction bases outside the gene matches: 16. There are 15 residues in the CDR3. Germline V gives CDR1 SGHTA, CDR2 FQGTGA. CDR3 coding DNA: TGTGCCAGCAGCCCACACAGGGGCGAGTACGAGCGGCAGTACTTC. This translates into CASSPHRGEYERQYF. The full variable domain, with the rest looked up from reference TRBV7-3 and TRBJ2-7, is GAGVSQTPSNKVTEKGKYVELRCDPISGHTALYWYRQSLGQGPEFLIYFQGTGAADDSGLPNDRFFAVRPEGSVSTLKIQRTERGDSAVYLCASSPHRGEYERQYFGPGTRLTVT.

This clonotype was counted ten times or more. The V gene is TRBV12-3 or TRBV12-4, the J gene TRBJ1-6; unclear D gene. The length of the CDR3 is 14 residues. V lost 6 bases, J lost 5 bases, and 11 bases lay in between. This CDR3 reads CASSLRRHNSPLHF. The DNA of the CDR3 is TGTGCCAGCAGCCTACGACGGCATAATTCACCCCTCCACTTT.

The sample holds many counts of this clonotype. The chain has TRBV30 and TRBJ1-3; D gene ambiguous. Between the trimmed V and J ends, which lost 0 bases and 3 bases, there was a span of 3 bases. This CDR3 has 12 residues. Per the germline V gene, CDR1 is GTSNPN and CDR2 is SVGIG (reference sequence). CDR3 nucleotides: TGTGCCTGGAGTGTTATTGGAAACACCATATATTTT. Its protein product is CAWSVIGNTIYF.

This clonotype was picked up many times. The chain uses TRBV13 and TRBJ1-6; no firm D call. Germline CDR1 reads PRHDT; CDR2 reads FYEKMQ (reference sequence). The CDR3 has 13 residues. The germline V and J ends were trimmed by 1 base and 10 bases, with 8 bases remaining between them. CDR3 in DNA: TGTGCCAGCAGCTTAGAGAGAGGCTCACCCCTCCACTTT. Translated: CASSLERGSPLHF.